This TCR beta chain was captured by sequencing in a study of cytomegalovirus exposure and HLA in healthy donors. The CDR3 has 13 residues. Between the trimmed V and J ends, which lost 2 bases and 1 base, there was a span of 7 bases. Germline CDR1 SGHKS, CDR2 YYEKEE (reference sequence). The PCR made use of 60 Vbeta and 13 Jbeta primers. The repertoire was sequenced with immunoSEQ multiplex PCR; TCRdb's copy has only in-frame clones and lacks some. The table records 150,000 to 200,000 clones, around 81% of them present only once. A note on this clone: The antigen is undetermined.

Study-level points and caveats: The study reported that TCR beta sequences accurately predicted HLA-A and HLA-B alleles in most subjects. In an earlier analysis, productive rearrangement rates for most beta V segments clustered near 87% or 30%. In a later analysis, HLA-C alleles had the fewest associated TCRs, DRB1 alleles the most.

Sequencing was performed on PBMCs. This chain uses TRBV5-5 with TRBJ2-7; no clear D gene. The clonotype was recovered from a woman aged 18 to 35 in good health and CMV-seropositive. The CDR3 nucleotides read TGTGCCAGCAGCTTAACAGAGTCCTACGAGCAGTACTTC. This encodes CASSLTESYEQYF.